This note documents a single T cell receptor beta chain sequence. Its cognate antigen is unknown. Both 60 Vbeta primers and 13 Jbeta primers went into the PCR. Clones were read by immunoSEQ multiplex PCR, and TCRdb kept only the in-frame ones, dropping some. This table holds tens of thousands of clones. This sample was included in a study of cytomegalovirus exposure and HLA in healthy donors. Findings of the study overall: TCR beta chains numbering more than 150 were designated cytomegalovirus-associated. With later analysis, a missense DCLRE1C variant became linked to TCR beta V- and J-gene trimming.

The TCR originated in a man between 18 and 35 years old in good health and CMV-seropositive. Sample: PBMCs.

CDR3 region: CASSLFREKLFF. The CDR3 DNA reads as TGTGCCAGCAGCTTGTTTCGGGAAAAACTGTTTTTT. This chain connects TRBV7-2 to TRBJ1-4; no firm D call. CDR3 length equals 12 residues. Germline V CDR1 and CDR2: SGHTA, FQGNSA. V lost 3 bases and J 8 bases, leaving 7 bases between the germline ends.